What follows are 3 T cell receptor beta chains derived from one specimen sequenced in a study of T cells in Graves' hyperthyroidism and ophthalmopathy (dated by TCRdb to the late 2010s). Library preparation was by multiplex PCR. The instrument was an Illumina HiSeq 2000. The TCR beta CDR3 regions were amplified from RNA transcripts. The TCR CDR3 was subjected to a first round of RT-PCR using the HTBI primer set and the Qiagen OneStep RT-PCR kit. TCRdb reanalyzed the raw reads on its own, using fastp at Q25 for trimming and MiXCR for clone calling, and kept in-frame beta chains. Identical CDR3 proteins give one entry, which carries the most common genes and DNA. In this sample the table shows some 460,000 distinct CDR3 sequences, around 16% of which occur a single time. Of the sample, around 7.3% is held by the ten largest clones. The specimen sequenced was blood. The receptors were gathered from a woman between 18 and 29 years old with Graves' hyperthyroidism.

This clonotype was observed many times. The rearrangement links TRBV20-1 to TRBJ2-1, with 10 bases matching TRBD2. From germline, CDR1 is DFQATT and CDR2 SNEGSKA (reference sequence). CDR3 length: 15 residues. Germline trimming cut 0 bases from V and 10 bases from J; bases unmatched to any gene: 9. The CDR3 reads CSARDRSGGAGEQFF. Written as DNA, the CDR3 is TGCAGTGCTAGAGACAGGAGCGGGGGGGCCGGAGAGCAGTTCTTC.

At least ten counts were recorded for this clonotype. The rearrangement uses TRBV20-1 and TRBJ1-2, with D unclear. CDR1 is DFQATT, CDR2 SNEGSKA, per germline (reference sequence). The CDR3 totals 12 residues. Trimming left V 1 base short and J 8 bases short, with 11 bases between. The CDR3 spells CSARGHRQGYTF. DNA of the CDR3: TGCAGTGCTAGAGGCCACAGACAAGGCTACACCTTC.

This clonotype has a count of ten or more. This chain joins TRBV6-1 and TRBJ2-2, with D perhaps matching TRBD2 (5 bases). The length of the CDR3 is 16 residues. From germline, CDR1 is MNHNS and CDR2 SASEGT. Trimming pared 7 bases from V and 3 bases from J, leaving 18 bases between. CDR3 sequence: CASNQGGWYDTGELFF. In DNA, the CDR3 is TGTGCCAGCAATCAAGGCGGGTGGTACGACACCGGGGAGCTGTTTTTT.